This T cell receptor (beta chain) was identified during a study of cytomegalovirus exposure and HLA in healthy donors. Points from the study as a whole: Researchers catalogued 164 TCR beta chains as cytomegalovirus-associated.

The table came from immunoSEQ multiplex PCR; TCRdb's copy has only in-frame clones and leaves some out. Among 180,000 or so clones listed, more than 65% were seen once. About this clone: Its matching antigen is unknown.

CDR3 length: 16 amino acids. With 4 bases clipped from V and 4 bases from J, the junction kept 12 bases outside the gene matches. Germline CDR1 and CDR2: SGHRS and YFSETQ. The source is a woman aged 25 to 45 in good health and CMV-seropositive. The rearrangement uses TRBV5-1 and TRBJ1-1; TRBD1 agrees at 8 bases. The sequencing sample was made of PBMCs. CDR3 sequence: CASSGNGQGRVTEAFF. The CDR3 DNA follows: TGCGCCAGCAGCGGAAACGGACAGGGTAGGGTCACTGAAGCTTTCTTT.